These T cell receptor beta chains were read from a single sample in a study of T cells in narcolepsy. Using immunoSEQ multiplex PCR, the repertoire was profiled, and TCRdb retains in-frame clones only, with some absent. The data show more than 30,000 clones, about 80% seen once. The source material was CD45RA- memory CD4+ T cells from PBMCs. The receptors shown here come from a human donor with narcolepsy. Both conserved end residues are part of each CDR3. D genes are given only for firm matches.

D,J,V,DNA,CDR3
TRBD2,TRBJ2-3,TRBV7-9,TGTGCCAGCAGCCCCACCGGGACTAGCGGACGTAGCACAGATACGCAGTATTTT,CASSPTGTSGRSTDTQYF
NA,TRBJ1-2,TRBV30,TGTGCCTGGAGTGTACGGAACTATGGCTACACCTTC,CAWSVRNYGYTF
TRBD1,TRBJ1-4,TRBV9,TGTGCCAGCAGCGTAGAAGCACGACAGGGAACAGAAAAACTGTTTTTT,CASSVEARQGTEKLFF
NA,TRBJ2-1,TRBV2,TGTGCCAGCAGTGAATCCAGGGTCGGTAGCAATGAGCAGTTCTTC,CASSESRVGSNEQFF
NA,TRBJ1-2,TRBV10-3,TGTGCCATCAGTGAGTCCGGGGCCCCGAGGCTAAATGGCTACACCTTC,CAISESGAPRLNGYTF
NA,TRBJ1-4,TRBV28,TGTGCCAGCAGTCTTACGGAATCCGCAACTAATGAAAAACTGTTTTTT,CASSLTESATNEKLFF
NA,TRBJ2-5,TRBV19,TGTGCCAGTAGAATCGGAGAGACCCAGTACTTC,CASRIGETQYF
TRBD2,TRBJ2-1,TRBV7-2,TGTGCCAGCAGCTTAGGTCTAGCGGGGGGGTTCAATGAGCAGTTCTTC,CASSLGLAGGFNEQFF
NA,TRBJ1-2,TRBV4-3,TGCGCCAGCAGCCCATCTTCTCCTAACTATGGCTACACCTTC,CASSPSSPNYGYTF
NA,TRBJ1-2,TRBV29-1,TGCAGCGTTGTTGGAGGGTATGGCTACACCTTC,CSVVGGYGYTF
TRBD1,TRBJ1-2,TRBV7-9,TGTGCCAGCAGCGGAAGCGGGACAGGGGGCGATGGCTACACCTTC,CASSGSGTGGDGYTF
NA,TRBJ1-1,TRBV27,TGTGCCAGCAGTCGGAGACAGCCAGAGAACACTGAAGCTTTCTTT,CASSRRQPENTEAFF
TRBD1,TRBJ2-3,TRBV4-3,TGCGCCAGCAGCCAAGGTGGACAGGGAACAGATACGCAGTATTTT,CASSQGGQGTDTQYF